The rows below give T cell receptor beta chains drawn from one sample of a study of PD-L1 blockade in urothelial cancer. TCRdb's table, derived via immunoSEQ multiplex PCR, lists solely in-frame clones and lacks some. The data contain tens of thousands of clones, roughly nine tenths of them singletons. The sample in question was PBMCs, obtained around atezolizumab (anti-PD-L1) treatment. The origin of the receptors is an elderly woman with urothelial cancer. Both conserved end residues are part of each CDR3. The D gene is left open where the match is weak. Size tells how often a clone was seen (once, few, many) or the class of an expanded clone, and some rows leave it out.

D gene,V gene,clone size,J gene,CDR3 protein,CDR3 DNA
NA,TRBV6-1,NA,TRBJ2-5,CASSDPRGGGETQYF,TGTGCCAGCAGTGATCCCCGAGGGGGGGGAGAGACCCAGTACTTC
NA,TRBV28,NA,TRBJ2-7,CASSLRYEQYF,TGTGCCAGCAGTTTACGCTACGAGCAGTACTTC
NA,TRBV10-3,NA,TRBJ2-3,CAIGAREGELADTQYF,TGTGCCATCGGGGCCCGAGAAGGAGAGTTAGCAGATACGCAGTATTTT
TRBD2,TRBV5-6,NA,TRBJ2-7,CASQEGGRTYEQYF,TGTGCCAGTCAGGAGGGCGGGAGGACCTACGAGCAGTACTTC
NA,TRBV7-2,NA,TRBJ2-2,CASSLARERAGELFF,TGTGCCAGCAGCTTAGCTCGGGAGAGGGCCGGGGAGCTGTTTTTT
TRBD2,TRBV5-6,NA,TRBJ2-1,CASSRQTSGPYNEQFF,TGTGCCAGCAGCCGACAGACTAGCGGGCCTTACAATGAGCAGTTCTTC
NA,TRBV28,NA,TRBJ1-5,CASSFVQGANQPQHF,TGTGCCAGCAGTTTTGTACAGGGAGCTAATCAGCCCCAGCATTTT
TRBD2,TRBV27,NA,TRBJ2-5,CASSLGGSETQYF,TGTGCCAGCAGCCTCGGGGGGAGCGAGACCCAGTACTTC
NA,TRBV16,NA,TRBJ2-5,CASSQSSQGGRKTQYF,TGTGCCAGCAGCCAATCATCGCAGGGAGGAAGGAAGACCCAGTACTTC
TRBD1,TRBV6-5,NA,TRBJ1-1,CASSRITGDTEAFF,TGTGCCAGCAGTAGAATTACAGGGGACACTGAAGCTTTCTTT
NA,TRBV27,few,TRBJ2-2,CASSLSLKAGELFF,TGTGCCAGCAGTTTAAGCCTAAAAGCCGGGGAGCTGTTTTTT
TRBD1,TRBV2,NA,TRBJ1-5,CASKSGTGGNSNQPQHF,TGTGCCAGCAAATCCGGGACAGGGGGGAATAGCAATCAGCCCCAGCATTTT
TRBD1,TRBV6-1,NA,TRBJ1-1,CASRVDRGNTEAFF,TGTGCCAGCAGGGTGGACAGGGGGAACACTGAAGCTTTCTTT
TRBD2,TRBV19,NA,TRBJ2-3,CASSRTSGSTDTQYF,TGTGCCAGTAGTAGAACTAGCGGGAGCACAGATACGCAGTATTTT
NA,TRBV2,NA,TRBJ2-2,CASRYRADGELFF,TGTGCCAGCAGGTACAGGGCGGACGGGGAGCTGTTTTTT
NA,TRBV28,NA,TRBJ2-1,CASTDYRGNEQFF,TGTGCCAGCACCGACTATCGGGGGAATGAGCAGTTCTTC
NA,TRBV6-4,NA,TRBJ1-1,CASSEYRNTEAFF,TGTGCCAGCAGTGAATACAGGAACACTGAAGCTTTCTTT
NA,TRBV14,NA,TRBJ1-2,CASSQGRDYGYTF,TGTGCCAGCAGCCAAGGGAGGGACTATGGCTACACCTTC
NA,TRBV6-1,NA,TRBJ2-1,CASSESGYLNEQFF,TGTGCCAGCAGTGAATCAGGGTACCTCAATGAGCAGTTCTTC
TRBD1,TRBV7-9,NA,TRBJ2-3,CASSFTGGGDTQYF,TGTGCCAGCAGCTTTACAGGGGGCGGAGATACGCAGTATTTT
NA,TRBV18,NA,TRBJ1-1,CASSLDQNTEAFF,TGTGCCAGCTCGCTAGACCAGAACACTGAAGCTTTCTTT
NA,TRBV29-1,NA,TRBJ2-7,CSVESRQGNEQYF,TGCAGCGTTGAAAGTCGGCAGGGGAACGAGCAGTACTTC
NA,TRBV5-1,NA,TRBJ1-4,CASSRAGTTNEKLFF,TGCGCCAGCAGCCGAGCAGGAACAACTAATGAAAAACTGTTTTTT
TRBD1,TRBV6-1,NA,TRBJ1-5,CASSENPTGGRGQPQHF,TGTGCCAGCAGTGAAAACCCCACAGGGGGCAGGGGTCAGCCCCAGCATTTT